This TCR beta chain was sequenced during a study of blood T cell repertoires in COVID-19. As for the study in general: Sites across the United States, Italy and Spain contributed samples from acute and convalescent COVID-19. From T cells, B-cell-depleted T cells, or PBMCs came the material, which was cDNA or gDNA.

Patients at the Seattle site were enrolled during active infection and followed longitudinally. Original analysis: Researchers report that nucleated cell counts were estimated from reference gene primer amplification. TCRdb keeps only in-frame clones here, not all; method: immunoSEQ multiplex PCR. That table is the source of V, J and clone size, and D and trimming were worked out from the DNA. The sample has 200,000 to 250,000 clones; about 85% are singletons. The receptor's source is a woman aged 45-65 years with COVID-19, enrolled during active disease. The specimen sequenced was peripheral blood.

This chain's CDR3 is CASSRSYGQGIAKNIQYF. CDR3 DNA sequence: TGTGCCAGCAGTCGCTCCTACGGACAGGGAATAGCCAAAAACATTCAGTACTTC. V usage is TRBV28 and J usage is TRBJ2-4; 8 positions match TRBD1. V dropped 5 bases and J dropped 0; count of bases not matched to a gene: 12. The germline CDR1 and CDR2 sequences are MDHEN and SYDVKM. The CDR3 length is 18 residues.